The 5 T cell receptor beta chains presented below share a single source sample, sequenced in a study of control samples from healthy donors and cancer patients. Here immunoSEQ multiplex PCR was the method, and the copy in TCRdb shows in-frame clones only, minus some. Of about 100,000 clones in the sample, about 89% were seen once. Sequenced input: blood. These receptors all come from a man aged 30 to 39 in good health.

Only one count was recorded for this clone. V is TRBV3-1 (or the pseudogene TRBV3-2) and J is TRBJ1-6; possible D gene TRBD1, 5 bases. V lost 2 bases to trimming and J lost 10 bases, with 18 bases between them. CDR1 is LGHDT, CDR2 YNNKEL, per germline (reference sequence). The CDR3 sequence is 16 residues long. As DNA, the CDR3 is TGTGCCAGCAGCCAATCATGGAGGCAGGGTCAATCACCCCTCCACTTT. Translating gives CASSQSWRQGQSPLHF.

The chain couples TRBV28 to TRBJ2-7, with D possibly matching TRBD1 (7 bases). Germline V gives CDR1 MDHEN, CDR2 SYDVKM. V was pared by 4 bases and J by 0 bases, with 19 bases between. The CDR3 is 17 amino acids. This chain's CDR3 is CASSSNHWGDSSYEQYF. CDR3 nucleotides: TGTGCCAGCAGTTCTAATCATTGGGGGGACAGCTCCTACGAGCAGTACTTC.

This clone was seen a few times. The chain couples TRBV10-2 to TRBJ1-1; D not certain. This CDR3 has 13 amino acids. Germline values: CDR1 WSHSY, CDR2 SAAADI. V shed 3 bases and J shed 6 bases, with 11 bases lying between them. The CDR3 coding sequence is TGCGCCAGCAGTGAATACCGCGGTTCTGAAGCTTTCTTT. Amino acid sequence: CASSEYRGSEAFF.

V is TRBV24-1 and J is TRBJ2-1, with 16 nucleotides matching TRBD2. The V gene end was trimmed by 2 bases and the J gene end by 8 bases; junction bases not matched to a gene: 5. Per germline, CDR1 KGHDR and CDR2 SFDVKD. The CDR3 runs 17 residues. The CDR3 DNA sequence: TGTGCCACCAGTGATTGGGGACTAGCGGGGGGGCCCGATGAGCAGTTCTTC. Translation gives CATSDWGLAGGPDEQFF.

Note on this clone: At one end, the junction sequence differs from germline, possibly due to a read error. V is TRBV10-2 and J is TRBJ2-7; tentative D call: TRBD2 (6 bases). Germline CDR1 and CDR2: WSHSY and SAAADI. CDR3 length: 14 amino acids. The CDR3 DNA sequence: TGCGCCAGCAGCGAGTTCGGAGATAGCGGCGAGCAGTACTTC. It is translated as CASSEFGDSGEQYF.